This TCR beta chain emerged from a study of T cell clones after liver transplantation. Study-level information: Blood was drawn pre-transplant, before withdrawal, and after full or failed withdrawal.

The CDR3 extends over 12 amino acids. V was trimmed by 0 bases and J by 7 bases, leaving 7 bases between them. From germline, CDR1 is KGHSH and CDR2 LQKENI. Produced via immunoSEQ multiplex PCR; TCRdb's table is partial and in-frame only. This sample carries 65,000 to 85,000 clones, 80% to 85% of them seen once, and the ten largest clones take 2.1%. The material was CD4+ T cells from blood, obtained around 50 months after liver transplant. The clonotype comes from a human patient who received a liver transplant. The T cells may partly be graft donor cells. This chain uses TRBV18 with TRBJ2-7; D tentatively fits TRBD1 or TRBD2 (5 bases each). CDR3 sequence: CASSPPRGEQYF. The CDR3 nucleotides are TGTGCCAGCTCACCACCGAGGGGTGAGCAGTACTTC.